This is a list of T cell receptor beta chains from one sample in a study of cytomegalovirus exposure and HLA in healthy donors. Assay used: immunoSEQ multiplex PCR; TCRdb lists only in-frame clones, some missing. This table holds 120,000 or so clones, 75% found once. Material: PBMCs. These receptors were collected from a woman aged 50 to 60 in good health and CMV-seronegative. The CDR3 runs from the conserved cysteine through the conserved F or W. D genes are given only for firm matches. A clone size is listed for some rows: how often the clone was seen (once, few, many), or a class if it is expanded.

d_gene: TRBD1
v_gene: TRBV7-2
abundance: once
j_gene: TRBJ2-7
CDR3nt: TGTGCCAGCAGCCGGGACAGGGTTGGCGAGCAGTACTTC
CDR3aa: CASSRDRVGEQYF

d_gene: NA
v_gene: TRBV13
abundance: once
j_gene: TRBJ2-2
CDR3nt: TGTGCCAGCAGCCCGATTAAGAACCAGGACACCGGGGAGCTGTTTTTT
CDR3aa: CASSPIKNQDTGELFF

d_gene: NA
v_gene: TRBV30
abundance: NA
j_gene: TRBJ2-7
CDR3nt: TGTGCCTGGAGTGTAGGGCGGGCCTACGAGCAGTACTTC
CDR3aa: CAWSVGRAYEQYF

d_gene: NA
v_gene: TRBV19
abundance: NA
j_gene: TRBJ1-1
CDR3nt: TGTGCCAGTAGTATTTCCGGAGCACTGAACACTGAAGCTTTCTTT
CDR3aa: CASSISGALNTEAFF

d_gene: TRBD1
v_gene: TRBV7-2
abundance: NA
j_gene: TRBJ1-1
CDR3nt: TGTGCCAGCAGCCGTACAGGGGGCGTATCGGGCACTGAAGCTTTCTTT
CDR3aa: CASSRTGGVSGTEAFF

d_gene: TRBD2
v_gene: TRBV4-2
abundance: NA
j_gene: TRBJ2-1
CDR3nt: TGTGCCAGCAGCCGAACAACTAGGGAGGGGTACAATGAGCAGTTCTTC
CDR3aa: CASSRTTREGYNEQFF

d_gene: NA
v_gene: TRBV9
abundance: NA
j_gene: TRBJ2-7
CDR3nt: TGTGCCAGCAGCGTAGTCCCGTTCTCCTACGAGCAGTACTTC
CDR3aa: CASSVVPFSYEQYF

d_gene: NA
v_gene: TRBV10-2
abundance: NA
j_gene: TRBJ2-2
CDR3nt: TGCGCCAGCAGTGAGTCGGCCAGGCGCGGGGAGCTGTTTTTT
CDR3aa: CASSESARRGELFF

d_gene: NA
v_gene: TRBV6-4
abundance: NA
j_gene: TRBJ2-1
CDR3nt: TGTGCCAGCAGTCACGGGGAAGCCCCAAGCAATGAGCAGTTCTTC
CDR3aa: CASSHGEAPSNEQFF

d_gene: NA
v_gene: TRBV27
abundance: few
j_gene: TRBJ1-5
CDR3nt: TGTGCCAGCAGCCAGGAGGCAGGGGTCCTTCAGCCCCAGCATTTT
CDR3aa: CASSQEAGVLQPQHF

d_gene: TRBD2
v_gene: TRBV30
abundance: NA
j_gene: TRBJ2-6
CDR3nt: TGTGCCTGGAGTCCTCGGACTAGCGGGAGGAGAGCCGGAACTGGGGCCAACGTCCTGACTTTC
CDR3aa: CAWSPRTSGRRAGTGANVLTF

d_gene: NA
v_gene: TRBV2
abundance: NA
j_gene: TRBJ2-7
CDR3nt: TGTGCCAGCAGTCGGAAACAGGGTGGCTACGAGCAGTACTTC
CDR3aa: CASSRKQGGYEQYF

d_gene: NA
v_gene: TRBV6-6
abundance: few
j_gene: TRBJ2-7
CDR3nt: TGTGCCAGCAGACCCCGGGAGAGCTCCTACGAGCAGTACTTC
CDR3aa: CASRPRESSYEQYF

d_gene: TRBD1
v_gene: TRBV2
abundance: NA
j_gene: TRBJ2-7
CDR3nt: TGTGCCAGCAGTCGTCTAATGACAGGGGGGGAACTGTGGGGCGAGCAGTACTTC
CDR3aa: CASSRLMTGGELWGEQYF

d_gene: NA
v_gene: TRBV10-3
abundance: NA
j_gene: TRBJ2-2
CDR3nt: TGTGCCATCAGGGGGGGGGCAGGGGAGCTGTTTTTT
CDR3aa: CAIRGGAGELFF

d_gene: NA
v_gene: TRBV30
abundance: NA
j_gene: TRBJ1-1
CDR3nt: TGTGCCTGGAGTTCTAGGGGGAACACTGAAGCTTTCTTT
CDR3aa: CAWSSRGNTEAFF

d_gene: TRBD1
v_gene: TRBV27
abundance: NA
j_gene: TRBJ1-2
CDR3nt: TGTGCCAGCAGTTTGAAGGCAGGGGGTAACTATGGCTACACCTTC
CDR3aa: CASSLKAGGNYGYTF

d_gene: TRBD1
v_gene: TRBV7-2
abundance: NA
j_gene: TRBJ1-2
CDR3nt: TGTGCCAGCAGCTTGCGGGACAGGGACTTCTACACCTTC
CDR3aa: CASSLRDRDFYTF

d_gene: NA
v_gene: TRBV2
abundance: NA
j_gene: TRBJ2-3
CDR3nt: TGTGCCAGCAGTGATGGGGGAGGCCTCACAGATACGCAGTATTTT
CDR3aa: CASSDGGGLTDTQYF

d_gene: TRBD2
v_gene: TRBV7-2
abundance: NA
j_gene: TRBJ2-3
CDR3nt: TGTGCCAGCAGCTTAGTGGGCCCTAGCGGGAGGGCCACAGATACGCAGTATTTT
CDR3aa: CASSLVGPSGRATDTQYF

d_gene: TRBD1
v_gene: TRBV7-2
abundance: NA
j_gene: TRBJ2-4
CDR3nt: TGTGCCAGCAGCTCCGGACAGGCGGGAGCCAAAAACATTCAGTACTTC
CDR3aa: CASSSGQAGAKNIQYF

d_gene: NA
v_gene: TRBV27
abundance: NA
j_gene: TRBJ2-3
CDR3nt: TGTGCCAGCAGTTTATCGGTGCTTAGCGTAAGCACAGATACGCAGTATTTT
CDR3aa: CASSLSVLSVSTDTQYF

d_gene: NA
v_gene: TRBV5-1
abundance: NA
j_gene: TRBJ2-6
CDR3nt: TGCGCCAGCAGCTTGGAGGTGAATTTCGGGTCTGGGGCCAACGTCCTGACTTTC
CDR3aa: CASSLEVNFGSGANVLTF

d_gene: TRBD2
v_gene: TRBV4-2
abundance: NA
j_gene: TRBJ2-5
CDR3nt: TGTGCCAGCAGCGGGGGACTAGCGGAACTGTACCAAGAGACCCAGTACTTC
CDR3aa: CASSGGLAELYQETQYF

d_gene: NA
v_gene: TRBV11-2
abundance: NA
j_gene: TRBJ1-1
CDR3nt: TGTGCCAGCAGCCGGCCACGCGCGGACACTGAAGCTTTCTTT
CDR3aa: CASSRPRADTEAFF

d_gene: TRBD2
v_gene: TRBV7-9
abundance: NA
j_gene: TRBJ2-7
CDR3nt: TGTGCCAGCAGTCGACTAGCGGGAGGGTACGAGCAGTACTTC
CDR3aa: CASSRLAGGYEQYF

d_gene: TRBD2
v_gene: TRBV28
abundance: NA
j_gene: TRBJ2-1
CDR3nt: TGTGCCAGCAGTCTCCCGGGGAGGGCCGGCGATGAGCAGTTCTTC
CDR3aa: CASSLPGRAGDEQFF

d_gene: TRBD2
v_gene: TRBV7-3
abundance: NA
j_gene: TRBJ2-3
CDR3nt: TGTGCCAGCAGCCGAACCCGACTAGCGGGCGCCTCGGATACGCAGTATTTT
CDR3aa: CASSRTRLAGASDTQYF

d_gene: TRBD1
v_gene: TRBV5-4
abundance: NA
j_gene: TRBJ2-3
CDR3nt: TGTGCCAGCAGCTCCCCGGGACAGGGAGGCACAGATACGCAGTATTTT
CDR3aa: CASSSPGQGGTDTQYF

d_gene: NA
v_gene: TRBV6-5
abundance: NA
j_gene: TRBJ2-7
CDR3nt: TGTGCCCTCAAGGCGCACGAGGACTCCTACGAGCAGTACTTC
CDR3aa: CALKAHEDSYEQYF

d_gene: NA
v_gene: TRBV27
abundance: NA
j_gene: TRBJ1-1
CDR3nt: TGTGCCAGCAGTTTATTCCCTACCCTAGGGAACACTGAAGCTTTCTTT
CDR3aa: CASSLFPTLGNTEAFF

d_gene: NA
v_gene: TRBV19
abundance: NA
j_gene: TRBJ2-7
CDR3nt: TGTGCCAGTAGTCCGCAGGCGACCTACGAGCAGTACTTC
CDR3aa: CASSPQATYEQYF

d_gene: NA
v_gene: TRBV6-1
abundance: NA
j_gene: TRBJ2-7
CDR3nt: TGTGCCAGCAGTGACCCCGGGGTCAGAACCATAAGAACCTACGAGCAGTACTTC
CDR3aa: CASSDPGVRTIRTYEQYF

d_gene: NA
v_gene: TRBV9
abundance: NA
j_gene: TRBJ1-2
CDR3nt: TGTGCCAGCAGCGCCCAGAGGTCAGTAGGCTACACCTTC
CDR3aa: CASSAQRSVGYTF

d_gene: NA
v_gene: TRBV7-6
abundance: NA
j_gene: TRBJ1-1
CDR3nt: TGTGCCAGCAGAAACATTTACAGGGAGGGTGGGACTGAAGCTTTCTTT
CDR3aa: CASRNIYREGGTEAFF

d_gene: NA
v_gene: TRBV2
abundance: NA
j_gene: TRBJ2-3
CDR3nt: TGTGCCAGCACGTATCCGGATACGCAGTATTTT
CDR3aa: CASTYPDTQYF

d_gene: NA
v_gene: TRBV19
abundance: NA
j_gene: TRBJ2-5
CDR3nt: TGTGCCAGTAGTGTAACGAGCCAAGAGACCCAGTACTTC
CDR3aa: CASSVTSQETQYF

d_gene: TRBD1
v_gene: TRBV7-2
abundance: NA
j_gene: TRBJ2-7
CDR3nt: TGTGCCAGCAGCCAGGGACAGCCGGAATTTTACGAGCAGTACTTC
CDR3aa: CASSQGQPEFYEQYF

d_gene: TRBD2
v_gene: TRBV7-9
abundance: NA
j_gene: TRBJ2-1
CDR3nt: TGTTCCAGCAGCTTCCCAATCACGACTAGCGGGATGGGAGATGAGCAGTTCTTC
CDR3aa: CSSSFPITTSGMGDEQFF

d_gene: TRBD2
v_gene: TRBV7-2
abundance: NA
j_gene: TRBJ2-7
CDR3nt: TGTGCCAGCAGCTCCGCGGGAGGTTCCTACGAGCAGTACTTC
CDR3aa: CASSSAGGSYEQYF

d_gene: TRBD2
v_gene: TRBV4-3
abundance: NA
j_gene: TRBJ2-7
CDR3nt: TGCGCCAGCAGCCAAGCCGCCGGACTAGCGTACGAGCAGTACTTC
CDR3aa: CASSQAAGLAYEQYF

d_gene: NA
v_gene: TRBV28
abundance: NA
j_gene: TRBJ2-2
CDR3nt: TGTGCCAGCAGTTTATCCCCCAACCAGGGGGAGCTGTTTTTT
CDR3aa: CASSLSPNQGELFF

d_gene: TRBD2
v_gene: TRBV11-2
abundance: NA
j_gene: TRBJ2-5
CDR3nt: TGTGCCAGCAACTTATGGCGCAGCGGGAGGGCCGAAGAGACCCAGTACTTC
CDR3aa: CASNLWRSGRAEETQYF

d_gene: NA
v_gene: TRBV7-9
abundance: few
j_gene: TRBJ1-4
CDR3nt: TGTGCCAGCAGCCCCGCTCAGGGGTACGGTGAAAAACTGTTTTTT
CDR3aa: CASSPAQGYGEKLFF

d_gene: NA
v_gene: TRBV7-9
abundance: NA
j_gene: TRBJ2-1
CDR3nt: TGTGCCAGCAGCTTAGACGGTAGCTTGGGTGAGCAGTTCTTC
CDR3aa: CASSLDGSLGEQFF